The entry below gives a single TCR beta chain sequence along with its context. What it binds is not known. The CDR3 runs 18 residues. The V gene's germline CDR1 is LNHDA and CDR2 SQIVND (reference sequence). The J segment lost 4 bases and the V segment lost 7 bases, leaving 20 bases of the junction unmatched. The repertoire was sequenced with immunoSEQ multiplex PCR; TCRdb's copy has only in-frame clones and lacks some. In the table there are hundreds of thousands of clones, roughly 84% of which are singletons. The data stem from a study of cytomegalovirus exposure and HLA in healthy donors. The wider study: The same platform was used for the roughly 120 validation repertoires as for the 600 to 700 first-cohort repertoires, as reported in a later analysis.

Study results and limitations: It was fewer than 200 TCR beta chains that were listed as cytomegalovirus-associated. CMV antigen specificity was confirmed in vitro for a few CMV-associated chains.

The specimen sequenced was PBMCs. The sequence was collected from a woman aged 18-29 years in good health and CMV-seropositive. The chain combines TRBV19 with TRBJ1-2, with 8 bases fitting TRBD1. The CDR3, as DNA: TGTGCCAGTACCCCGGTAGGCAGGGGGCGAGTTCCTGTCTATGGCTACACCTTC. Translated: CASTPVGRGRVPVYGYTF.